Each of the 32 T cell receptor beta chains below was sequenced from the same sample in a study of blood T cell repertoires in COVID-19. The data were produced by immunoSEQ multiplex PCR, yet TCRdb's version contains in-frame clones alone and is incomplete. The sample contains some 490,000 clones, 70% to 90% of which appear only once. The sequencing sample was made of peripheral blood. The receptors derive from a human donor in a cohort sampled during active COVID-19.

The chain carries TRBV5-1 and TRBJ2-7; no clear D. This CDR3 spans 14 amino acids. Trimming stripped 2 bases from V and 2 bases from J, with 11 bases between. Germline CDR1 SGHRS, CDR2 YFSETQ. The CDR3 DNA reads as TGCGCCAGCAGCTTCACACAGCTGACCTACGAGCAGTACTTC. Amino acid sequence: CASSFTQLTYEQYF. Supplemented by reference TRBV5-1 and TRBJ2-7, the full variable domain reads KAGVTQTPRYLIKTRGQQVTLSCSPISGHRSVSWYQQTPGQGLQFLFEYFSETQRNKGNFPGRFSGRQFSNSRSEMNVSTLELGDSALYLCASSFTQLTYEQYFGPGTRLTVT.

This clone was detected a few times. The chain has TRBV30 and TRBJ1-3; D possibly corresponds to TRBD1 (5 bases). The CDR3 consists of 15 residues. The V and J ends lost 3 bases and 8 bases respectively, with 20 bases between them. Germline V gene data show CDR1 as GTSNPN and CDR2 as SVGIG (reference sequence). In nucleotides, the CDR3 is TGTGCCTGGAGCGACCTCGGGGGACGGGGAGACACCATATATTTT. This gives the protein CAWSDLGGRGDTIYF.

The chain joins TRBV2 to TRBJ1-5; 7 nucleotides match TRBD1. The CDR3 consists of 15 residues. The V segment lost 6 bases and the J segment 6 bases; nucleotides outside the gene matches: 11. Germline V gene lookup returns CDR1 SNHLY and CDR2 FYNNEI. For the CDR3, the DNA is TGTGCCAGCAGCGTACAGCCAGGGGGACTTCAGCCCCAGCATTTT. It yields the protein CASSVQPGGLQPQHF.

The chain carries TRBV5-6 and TRBJ2-1; unclear D gene. Germline loops: CDR1 SGHDT, CDR2 YYEEEE. Trimming stripped 0 bases from V and 3 bases from J, with 4 bases between. The CDR3 is made up of 13 amino acids. The CDR3, as DNA: TGTGCCAGCAGCTTGGGGAGCTACAATGAGCAGTTCTTC. Amino acid sequence: CASSLGSYNEQFF.

This chain uses TRBV27 with TRBJ2-5; 8 bases map to TRBD2. Trimming removed 4 bases from V and 5 bases from J; junction bases left unmatched: 9. The V gene's germline CDR1 is MNHEY and CDR2 SMNVEV (reference sequence). CDR3 length: 15 residues. The CDR3 is CASSSSSGGWETQYF. In DNA, the CDR3 is TGTGCCAGCAGTTCTAGCAGCGGGGGATGGGAGACCCAGTACTTC.

The chain uses TRBV9 and TRBJ2-7, with D maybe TRBD1 (6 bases). The V gene lost 3 bases and the J gene lost 2 bases, with 15 bases spanning the gap. CDR1 and CDR2 from the germline V gene are SGDLS and YYNGEE. The CDR3 spans 15 residues. The CDR3 is CASSARDTTPYEQYF. The CDR3 region has the DNA TGTGCCAGCAGCGCCAGGGACACCACACCCTACGAGCAGTACTTC.

The chain joins TRBV27 to TRBJ1-1; D may be TRBD1 (5 bases). This CDR3 region has 14 residues. Germline CDR1 MNHEY, CDR2 SMNVEV (reference sequence). Trimming pared 7 bases from V and 4 bases from J, leaving 16 bases between. The CDR3 DNA sequence: TGTGCCAGCAAAATACCAGGGTTGGGCACTGAAGCTTTCTTT. As protein: CASKIPGLGTEAFF.

The CDR3 DNA is TGTGCCAGCAGCCCATATACCCCCAGCGGTTACAATGAGCAGTTCTTC. This encodes CASSPYTPSGYNEQFF. The chain has TRBV11-1 and TRBJ2-1; TRBD2 might be the D (5 bases). The length of the CDR3 is 16 residues. CDR1 is SGHAT, CDR2 FQDESV, per germline (reference sequence). V shed 5 bases and J shed 4 bases, with 18 bases lying between them.

Points on this clone: Relative to the germline gene, one junction end is altered; a read error may explain this. The chain links TRBV7-7 to TRBJ2-5; 12 nucleotides align to TRBD2. The CDR3 totals 16 residues. Germline V lookup: CDR1 SSHAT, CDR2 FNYEAQ (reference sequence). The CDR3 sequence: CASSSAGLAGSGTQYF. For the CDR3, the DNA is TGTGCTAGCAGCTCCGCGGGACTAGCGGGCTCAGGGACCCAGTACTTC.

The rearrangement joins TRBV6-1 to TRBJ1-5, with D possibly matching TRBD1 (5 bases). The CDR3 is 16 residues long. Per the germline V gene, CDR1 is MNHNS and CDR2 is SASEGT. V gave up 3 bases and J gave up 9 bases, with 21 bases separating them. Here the CDR3 reads CASSEEGRQKWRPQHF. CDR3 coding DNA: TGTGCCAGCAGTGAGGAGGGGAGACAGAAGTGGCGGCCCCAGCATTTT.

V is TRBV6-5 and J is TRBJ1-1; tentative D call: TRBD1 (5 bases). Trimming pared 6 bases from V and 6 bases from J, leaving 14 bases between. Per the germline V gene, CDR1 is MNHEY and CDR2 is SVGAGI. The CDR3 runs to 13 residues. CDR3: CASRTALGAEAFF. The DNA for the CDR3 is TGTGCCAGCAGGACAGCCCTAGGGGCTGAAGCTTTCTTT.

The V call is TRBV6-5, the J call TRBJ2-1; 8 bases are shared with TRBD2. After removal of 2 bases from V and 9 bases from J, the junction contained 6 bases not matched to a gene. CDR1 is MNHEY, CDR2 SVGAGI, per germline. The CDR3 runs 14 residues. CDR3 sequence reads: CASSYKRELGEQFF. The DNA for the CDR3 is TGTGCCAGCAGTTACAAGCGGGAGCTGGGTGAGCAGTTCTTC.

The chain has TRBV7-2 and TRBJ2-7; D ambiguous. This CDR3 region has 15 residues. The V end was cut by 5 bases, the J end by 3 bases, with 17 bases between. The germline CDR1 and CDR2 sequences are SGHTA and FQGNSA. Written as DNA, the CDR3 is TGTGCCAGCAGCCCCACATTGGGTAACAGCTACGAGCAGTACTTC. Its protein is CASSPTLGNSYEQYF.

This chain connects TRBV6-6 to TRBJ2-7; D is perhaps TRBD2 (6 bases). This CDR3 comprises 12 residues. V lost 0 bases and J 7 bases, leaving 7 bases between the germline ends. The germline CDR1 and CDR2 sequences are MNHNY and SVGAGI (reference sequence). CDR3 coding DNA: TGTGCCAGCAGTTACTCGGGGAGGGAGCAGTACTTC. As protein: CASSYSGREQYF.

The chain has TRBV5-6 and TRBJ2-3; tentative D call: TRBD2 (5 bases). The CDR3 length is 15 residues. The germline V gene encodes CDR1 SGHDT and CDR2 YYEEEE. With 4 bases removed from V and 2 bases from J, the gap between germline ends came to 14 bases. The CDR3 spells CASSIPPGITDTQYF. The CDR3 DNA reads as TGTGCCAGCAGCATACCTCCGGGGATCACAGATACGCAGTATTTT.

The V call is TRBV29-1, the J call TRBJ1-2; 8 bases map to TRBD1. The V gene's germline CDR1 is SQVTM and CDR2 ANQGSEA. V shed 7 bases and J 5 bases; nucleotides not matched to a gene: 3. The CDR3 contains 11 residues. The CDR3 loop reads CSGTGLYGYTF. CDR3 DNA sequence: TGCAGCGGGACAGGGCTATATGGCTACACCTTC.

The chain has TRBV14 and TRBJ1-2; possibly TRBD1 for D (6 bases). This CDR3 has 16 amino acids. Germline assignment: CDR1 SGHDN and CDR2 FVKESK. Trimming cost V 3 bases and J 2 bases, with 16 bases left between them. CDR3 coding DNA: TGTGCCAGCAGCCATCTTACAGGGATCCCGAACTATGGCTACACCTTC. Translation gives CASSHLTGIPNYGYTF.

The chain has TRBV3-1 (or the pseudogene TRBV3-2) and TRBJ2-1; 8 bases agree with TRBD2. Germline V gene data show CDR1 as LGHDT and CDR2 as YNNKEL (reference sequence). V dropped 5 bases and J dropped 5; count of bases not matched to a gene: 2. The CDR3 contains 13 residues. CDR3 nucleotides: TGTGCCAGCAGCTTTAGCGGGAACAATGAGCAGTTCTTC. This translates into CASSFSGNNEQFF.

J is TRBJ2-2 and V is TRBV7-2, with 8 bases fitting TRBD1. The CDR3 loop spans 16 amino acids. V lost 1 base, J lost 1 base, and 2 bases stayed unmatched. Germline V CDR1 and CDR2: SGHTA, FQGNSA. CDR3 amino acids: CASSLGRGLNTGELFF. The CDR3 DNA follows: TGTGCCAGCAGCTTAGGCAGGGGGCTGAACACCGGGGAGCTGTTTTTT. Full variable domain (missing parts from reference TRBV7-2 and TRBJ2-2): GAGVSQSPSNKVTEKGKDVELRCDPISGHTALYWYRQSLGQGLEFLIYFQGNSAPDKSGLPSDRFSAERTGGSVSTLTIQRTQQEDSAVYLCASSLGRGLNTGELFFGEGSRLTVL.

V gene TRBV3-1 (or the pseudogene TRBV3-2) combines with J gene TRBJ1-1, with 10 nucleotides matching TRBD1. The CDR3 spans 17 residues. Germline CDR1 and CDR2: LGHDT and YNNKEL (reference sequence). Trimming took 5 bases from V and 0 from J; bases not matched to a gene: 9. The CDR3 reads CASSRRTGGQMNTEAFF. CDR3 coding DNA: TGTGCCAGCAGCAGGCGGACAGGGGGGCAAATGAACACTGAAGCTTTCTTT.

The chain uses TRBV28 and TRBJ2-7; 7 nucleotides line up with TRBD1. The CDR3 totals 15 residues. CDR1 and CDR2 (germline): MDHEN, SYDVKM. V shed 4 bases and J 2 bases; nucleotides not matched to a gene: 8. The CDR3 DNA is TGTGCCAGCAGTTCCTGGACAGGACCGCCCTACGAGCAGTACTTC. Amino acids: CASSSWTGPPYEQYF.

This sequence joins TRBV18 and TRBJ1-1; 11 bases map to TRBD1. The CDR3 spans 17 residues. The trim removed 3 bases at V and 4 bases at J, leaving 10 bases unmatched. CDR1 and CDR2 from the germline V gene are KGHSH and LQKENI. CDR3: CASSPLVTGQGGTEAFF. The CDR3, as DNA: TGTGCCAGCTCACCTCTGGTAACGGGACAGGGGGGCACTGAAGCTTTCTTT.

The chain links TRBV6-5 to TRBJ2-7, with D tentatively TRBD1 (6 bases). Trimming pared 5 bases from V and 3 bases from J, leaving 14 bases between. The CDR3 loop spans 14 amino acids. From germline, CDR1 is MNHEY and CDR2 SVGAGI. DNA for the CDR3: TGTGCCAGCAGTAACAGGGTCGCGGACTACGAGCAGTACTTC. Its translation: CASSNRVADYEQYF.

CDR3 residues: CASSFWDTNNEQFF. Here the CDR3 DNA reads TGTGCCAGCAGTTTTTGGGACACAAACAATGAGCAGTTCTTC. This chain uses TRBV27 with TRBJ2-1, with TRBD1 as a possible D gene (6 bases). Germline CDR1 MNHEY, CDR2 SMNVEV (reference sequence). Trimming left V 3 bases short and J 5 bases short, with 11 bases between. The CDR3 has 14 residues.

The chain links TRBV5-4 to TRBJ1-3; D call uncertain. CDR3 length equals 13 residues. The germline V gene encodes CDR1 SGHNT and CDR2 YYREEE (reference sequence). V was cut by 3 bases and J by 4 bases, with 8 bases left in between. CDR3 bases: TGTGCCAGCAGCTACCCTCAGGGAAACACCATATATTTT. Its protein product is CASSYPQGNTIYF.

This chain connects TRBV4-3 to TRBJ2-6; D remains ambiguous. The CDR3 is 18 amino acids. V dropped 3 bases and J dropped 0 bases, with 15 bases sitting between them. CDR1 and CDR2 (germline): LGHNA, YSLEER. The CDR3 coding sequence is TGCGCCAGCAGCCAGGAAGCCGGGTTAAGCTCTGGGGCCAACGTCCTGACTTTC. It encodes CASSQEAGLSSGANVLTF.

About this clone: This sample also contains other DNA sequences that code for the same CDR3. The rearrangement links TRBV6-5 to TRBJ1-5; 7 bases agree with TRBD1. CDR3 length: 13 residues. J lost 7 bases, V lost 0 bases, and 0 bases had no gene match. Germline V CDR1 and CDR2: MNHEY, SVGAGI. CDR3 region: CASSYSRGQPQHF. The CDR3 coding sequence is TGTGCCAGCAGTTACTCCAGGGGGCAGCCCCAGCATTTT.

In its sample, this clone was seen once. The J gene is TRBJ2-1, the V gene TRBV27; TRBD2 aligns across 9 bases. The CDR3 totals 18 residues. Looked up from germline, CDR1 is MNHEY and CDR2 is SMNVEV (reference sequence). V lost 0 bases and J lost 0; bases outside the gene matches: 6. CDR3 sequence reads: CASSLSRLAGSSYNEQFF. The CDR3 nucleotides read TGTGCCAGCAGTTTATCTCGGCTAGCGGGGAGCTCCTACAATGAGCAGTTCTTC.

The V call is TRBV11-1, the J call TRBJ1-6, with TRBD1 as a possible D gene (6 bases). The germline V gene has CDR1 SGHAT and CDR2 FQDESV (reference sequence). The ends were cut back, 5 bases at V and 3 bases at J, with 14 bases in the middle. The CDR3 covers 16 residues. The CDR3 nucleotides read TGTGCCAGCAGCCTCTCGCAGGGGAACTATAATTCACCCCTCCACTTT. This sequence encodes CASSLSQGNYNSPLHF.

This clone showed up just once. The genes are TRBV30 and TRBJ2-1; D possibly corresponds to TRBD1 (5 bases). Looked up from germline, CDR1 is GTSNPN and CDR2 is SVGIG (reference sequence). This CDR3 region has 16 residues. V lost 0 bases to trimming and J lost 1 base, with 13 bases between them. In DNA, the CDR3 is TGTGCCTGGAGTGTATCGCAGGGCCCATCCTACAATGAGCAGTTCTTC. Amino acids: CAWSVSQGPSYNEQFF.

The rearrangement links TRBV18 to TRBJ1-1, with 12 bases aligning to TRBD1. Germline CDR1 reads KGHSH; CDR2 reads LQKENI. After removal of 6 bases from V and 4 bases from J, the junction contained 15 bases not matched to a gene. The CDR3 is 18 amino acids. In nucleotides, the CDR3 is TGTGCCAGCTCCGAACAACTAGCCGGGACAGGGGGCGGCACTGAAGCTTTCTTT. Residues: CASSEQLAGTGGGTEAFF.

This chain connects TRBV3-1 (or the pseudogene TRBV3-2) to TRBJ2-7, with 7 bases lining up with TRBD2. Germline CDR1 is LGHDT and CDR2 is YNNKEL (reference sequence). J was trimmed by 6 bases and V by 2 bases; bases with no gene match: 1. This CDR3 is built from 12 residues. The CDR3 is CASSQTGGEQYF. In DNA form, the CDR3 reads TGTGCCAGCAGCCAAACGGGAGGCGAGCAGTACTTC.